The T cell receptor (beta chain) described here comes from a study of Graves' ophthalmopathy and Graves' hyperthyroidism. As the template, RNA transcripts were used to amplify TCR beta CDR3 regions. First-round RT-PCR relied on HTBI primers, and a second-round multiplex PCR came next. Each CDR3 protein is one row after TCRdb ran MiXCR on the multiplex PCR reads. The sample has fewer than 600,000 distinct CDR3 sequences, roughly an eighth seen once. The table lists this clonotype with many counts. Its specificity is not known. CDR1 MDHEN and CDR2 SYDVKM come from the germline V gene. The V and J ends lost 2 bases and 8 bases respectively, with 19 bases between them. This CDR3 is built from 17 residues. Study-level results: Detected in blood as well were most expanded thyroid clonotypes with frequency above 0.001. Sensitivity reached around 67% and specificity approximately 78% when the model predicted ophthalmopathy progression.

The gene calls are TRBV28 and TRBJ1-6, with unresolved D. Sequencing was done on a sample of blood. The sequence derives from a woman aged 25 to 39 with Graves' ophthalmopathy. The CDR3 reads CASSLKVFWGSDSPLHF. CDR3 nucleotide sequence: TGTGCCAGCAGTTTAAAGGTGTTTTGGGGATCCGATTCACCCCTCCACTTT.